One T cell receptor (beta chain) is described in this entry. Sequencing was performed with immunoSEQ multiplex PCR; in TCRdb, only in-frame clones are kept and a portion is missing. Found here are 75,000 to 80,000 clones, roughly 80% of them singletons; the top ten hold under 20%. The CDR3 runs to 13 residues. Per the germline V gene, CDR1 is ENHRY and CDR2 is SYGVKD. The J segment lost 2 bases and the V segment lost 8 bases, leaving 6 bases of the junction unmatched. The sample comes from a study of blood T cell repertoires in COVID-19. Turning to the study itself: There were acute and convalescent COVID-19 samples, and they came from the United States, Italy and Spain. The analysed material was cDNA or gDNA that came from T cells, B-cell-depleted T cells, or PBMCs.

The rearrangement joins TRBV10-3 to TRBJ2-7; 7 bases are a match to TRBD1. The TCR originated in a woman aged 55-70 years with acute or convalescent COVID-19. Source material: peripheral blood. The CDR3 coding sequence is TGTGCCATCGCCGGACAGGCAGCCTACGAGCAGTACGTC. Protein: CAIAGQAAYEQYV.